The 8 T cell receptor beta chains listed next were all sequenced from one sample in a study of CD8 T cells in ankylosing spondylitis. Notes on the study in general: Among TCR beta sequences, a motif of several highly homologous variants appeared characteristic of ankylosing spondylitis blood.

TCRdb redid the calling of the 5' RACE reads with MiXCR, one entry per CDR3 protein. The sample contains almost 400,000 distinct CDR3 sequences, 20% to 25% of which appear only once. No antigen has been assigned to these receptors. The specimen was blood, either unsorted or a sorted T cell fraction (not recorded which). The receptors originated from a male donor with ankylosing spondylitis.

This chain connects TRBV7-9 to TRBJ2-1; D is perhaps TRBD2 (6 bases). Trimming removed 4 bases from V and 2 bases from J, with 12 bases in between. Germline V gives CDR1 SEHNR, CDR2 FQNEAQ (reference sequence). There are 15 residues in the CDR3. CDR3 amino acids: CASSSRWGAYNEQFF. In DNA, the CDR3 is TGTGCCAGCAGCTCACGGTGGGGGGCCTACAATGAGCAGTTCTTC.

This sequence joins TRBV11-2 and TRBJ1-1; D gene ambiguous. Deletions cut 1 base from V and 1 base from J, with 7 bases between. Germline V gene lookup returns CDR1 SGHAT and CDR2 FQNNGV. CDR3 length equals 14 residues. The CDR3 nucleotides read TGTGCCAGCAGCTTAGCGACCCAGAACACTGAAGCTTTCTTT. This translates into CASSLATQNTEAFF.

The chain uses TRBV20-1 and TRBJ1-1; D ambiguous. V lost 6 bases, J lost 0 bases, and 11 bases lay in between. Per the germline V gene, CDR1 is DFQATT and CDR2 is SNEGSKA (reference sequence). The CDR3 loop spans 13 amino acids. The CDR3 DNA is TGCAGTGCCTTTGGGGATTTGAACACTGAAGCTTTCTTT. Its protein is CSAFGDLNTEAFF.

The chain uses TRBV2 and TRBJ1-2; tentative D call: TRBD1 (5 bases). Germline CDR1 and CDR2: SNHLY and FYNNEI. Trimming shortened V by 6 bases and J by 3 bases, and 14 bases separated the two germline ends. The CDR3 sequence is 14 residues long. This chain's CDR3 is CASSGDPMYYGYTF. CDR3 in DNA: TGTGCCAGCAGCGGGGACCCGATGTACTATGGCTACACCTTC.

The chain uses TRBV29-1 and TRBJ1-2; 9 positions match TRBD1. Losses at the gene ends were 5 bases for V and 7 bases for J; bases not matched to a gene: 8. Germline CDR1 reads SQVTM; CDR2 reads ANQGSEA. The CDR3 contains 13 residues. CDR3 nucleotides: TGCAGCGTTATCCTAGGACAGGGGTCTGGCTACACCTTC. This sequence encodes CSVILGQGSGYTF.

This clonotype showed up many times. The V and J genes are TRBV12-3 or TRBV12-4 and TRBJ1-4, with 11 nucleotides matching TRBD1. Trimming at V came to 3 bases and at J to 7 bases, leaving 4 bases not matched to a gene. CDR3 length: 15 amino acids. The CDR3 protein is CASSLSGTGGEKLFF. The DNA of the CDR3 is TGTGCCAGCAGTTTGTCCGGGACAGGGGGTGAAAAACTGTTTTTT.

This clonotype occurred a few times. This sequence joins TRBV29-1 and TRBJ2-1; 7 bases match TRBD1. Germline V gene lookup returns CDR1 SQVTM and CDR2 ANQGSEA. J gave up 2 bases and V 4 bases, and 5 bases lay outside the gene matches. This CDR3 spans 14 amino acids. The CDR3: CSVAGGDTYNEQFF. The CDR3 nucleotides read TGCAGCGTTGCAGGGGGAGACACCTACAATGAGCAGTTCTTC.

This clonotype was observed a handful of times. The chain links TRBV5-1 to TRBJ2-7; a possible D gene is TRBD2 (6 bases). V dropped 0 bases and J dropped 4 bases, with 11 bases sitting between them. CDR1 and CDR2 from the germline V gene are SGHRS and YFSETQ. The CDR3 contains 14 residues. The CDR3 here is CASSLVGGVYEQYF. CDR3 sequence (DNA): TGCGCCAGCAGCTTGGTGGGGGGAGTATACGAGCAGTACTTC.